This TCR beta chain derives from a study of human T cells and chemical hapten exposure. Study-level background: Throughout the approximately 25-week study, diphenylcyclopropenone was applied weekly to the patients' scalps.

Stated time point: patch test 1, 2 weeks after DPC sensitization. The treatment denotes: therapeutic diphenylcyclopropenone sensitization with weekly scalp DPC. Between the trimmed V and J ends, which lost 4 bases and 5 bases, there was a span of 14 bases. CDR3 length equals 14 residues. TCRdb re-analysed the RACE reads in MiXCR, keeping a single row per CDR3 protein. The sample includes roughly 190,000 distinct CDR3 sequences, 20% to 25% of them seen just once. The sample holds a few counts of this clonotype. This receptor was identified in a woman aged 50 to 60 with alopecia areata. Some clones in this sample may be carry-over from other donors' samples. The rearrangement uses TRBV12-3 or TRBV12-4 and TRBJ1-1, with D perhaps matching TRBD1 (5 bases). The sequencing here drew on whole blood, taken in connection with sensitization to the hapten diphenylcyclopropenone (DPC). The CDR3, as DNA: TGTGCCAGCAGTTATGGACGGGGGGGGACTGAAGCTTTCTTT. Its translation is CASSYGRGGTEAFF.